Sequencing of this TCR beta chain was carried out in a study of T-cell reconstitution after alpha-beta-depleted transplantation in children (dated by TCRdb to the mid-2010s). With respect to the entire study: T-cell immune reconstitution after TCRalphabeta/CD19-depleted allogeneic hematopoietic cell transplantation in children was quantitatively tracked in the study by means of TCR repertoire profiling.

Preparation of the library involved PCR. The sequencing machine was an Illumina HiSeq 2500. TCR library preparation used molecular barcoding, with unique molecular identifiers applied to normalize quantification of the TCRbeta repertoire. TCRdb passed the public sequencing reads through fastp at Q25 and MiXCR, retaining productive beta sequences. Entries are consolidated by CDR3 protein sequence, retaining the most common genes and DNA. Present in this sample are about 460,000 distinct CDR3 sequences, 12% of which were seen just once. About 5.6% of the sample is in the top ten clones. This clonotype was detected a few times. The target of this receptor is not known. The sample holds no much larger clone one base away, and base qualities are not on file. This receptor was taken from a human donor who donated a stem cell graft to a child with combined immunodeficiency. The specimen was PBMCs from the stem cell graft donor, collected from the stem cell graft.

The CDR3 in this case is CASSFNPGLVYTGELFF. The DNA sequence is given as TGTGCCAGCAGCTTTAACCCGGGACTAGTTTACACCGGGGAGCTGTTTTTT. The chain is encoded by TRBV4-2 joined to TRBJ2-2, with 8 bases aligning to TRBD2. From its cysteine to its phenylalanine, the CDR3 spans 17 amino acids. Only CDR3 DNA remains: 51 bases, in frame from the first base. The germline V gene encodes CDR1 LGHNA and CDR2 YNFKEQ. Unmatched junction bases come to 11, with V trimmed by 5 bases and J by 3 bases.